This TCR beta chain emerged from a study of blood T cell repertoires in COVID-19. The germline V gene encodes CDR1 KGHSH and CDR2 LQKENI. This CDR3 has 18 residues. Trimming took 5 bases from V and 1 from J, leaving 23 bases between them. Methods used by the authors: The authors estimated nucleated cell counts from reference gene primer amplification. TCRdb's copy holds only in-frame clones and misses some; the assay was immunoSEQ multiplex PCR. The DNA was the basis for D and trimming; V, J and clone size are from that table. The table has approximately 210,000 clones, about four fifths seen once. Participants were placed into cohorts based on the clinical history they reported.

Sequences were obtained from PBMCs or T cells enriched from blood (not recorded which). The receptor was isolated from a woman between 45 and 60 years old with acute COVID-19. V gene TRBV18 combines with J gene TRBJ1-1, with D tentatively TRBD1 (6 bases). CDR3 coding DNA: TGTGCCAGCTCAAAATTGACAGGTACTATGGACTCGAACACTGAAGCTTTCTTT. Amino acid sequence: CASSKLTGTMDSNTEAFF.